Presented here are 32 T cell receptor beta chains from one specimen sequenced in a study of T cell changes during pregnancy in multiple sclerosis. The data were produced by immunoSEQ multiplex PCR, yet TCRdb's version contains in-frame clones alone and is incomplete. The sample yields 55,000 or so clones, 92% seen once. The sample here was CD4+ T cells from peripheral blood mononuclear cells, taken after pregnancy. These receptors were obtained from a female donor with multiple sclerosis, enrolled in a pregnancy study.

The chain has TRBV4-3 and TRBJ2-3; TRBD2 agrees at 10 bases. Per germline, CDR1 LGHNA and CDR2 YSLEER. Trimming at V came to 0 bases and at J to 4 bases, leaving 7 bases not matched to a gene. This CDR3 is 17 amino acids long. For the CDR3, the DNA is TGCGCCAGCAGCCAAGATCCCAGCGGGGGGGCCGCAGATACGCAGTATTTT. Translating gives CASSQDPSGGAADTQYF.

This clone was found once. The V and J genes are TRBV29-1 and TRBJ1-2, with 12 bases identical to TRBD1. There are 18 residues in the CDR3. Germline V gene lookup returns CDR1 SQVTM and CDR2 ANQGSEA. Trimming at V came to 4 bases and at J to 0 bases, leaving 12 bases not matched to a gene. The chain's CDR3 is CSVAPRGGQGASNYGYTF. CDR3 DNA sequence: TGCAGCGTTGCTCCCCGGGGGGGACAGGGGGCTTCTAACTATGGCTACACCTTC.

This clone appeared a single time. The chain joins TRBV7-8 to TRBJ1-1, with D unresolved. The V end lost 6 bases, the J end lost 4 bases, and 21 bases lay between the germline ends. The CDR3 extends over 16 amino acids. CDR1 is SGHVS and CDR2 is FQNEAQ in the germline V gene. The CDR3 spells CASSITERAEGTEAFF. The CDR3 DNA reads as TGTGCCAGCAGTATCACTGAGAGGGCGGAGGGCACTGAAGCTTTCTTT.

The chain joins TRBV14 to TRBJ2-7; the D is unclear. The V gene lost 0 bases and the J gene lost 6 bases, with 6 bases spanning the gap. Germline V gene sequence: CDR1 SGHDN, CDR2 FVKESK. There are 12 residues in the CDR3. CDR3 region: CASSQDYREQYF. CDR3 DNA sequence: TGTGCCAGCAGCCAAGATTATCGCGAGCAGTACTTC.

J is TRBJ2-2 and V is TRBV6-6, with D possibly matching TRBD2 (7 bases). Trimming took 6 bases from V and 4 from J, leaving 18 bases between them. CDR1 and CDR2 from the germline V gene are MNHNY and SVGAGI (reference sequence). The CDR3 extends over 16 amino acids. CDR3: CASRPVGGPGTGELFF. CDR3 coding DNA: TGTGCCAGCAGACCTGTCGGGGGGCCGGGCACCGGGGAGCTGTTTTTT.

V is TRBV7-2 and J is TRBJ1-3, with D maybe TRBD1 (5 bases). Germline V gene sequence: CDR1 SGHTA, CDR2 FQGNSA. This CDR3 has 15 amino acids. V was cut by 3 bases and J by 2 bases, with 11 bases left in between. This CDR3 is CASSFGETAGNTIYF. CDR3 nucleotide sequence: TGTGCCAGCAGCTTTGGCGAGACAGCTGGAAACACCATATATTTT.

The chain recombines TRBV6-6 with TRBJ1-2; TRBD1 might be the D (5 bases). CDR1 is MNHNY and CDR2 is SVGAGI in the germline V gene (reference sequence). This CDR3 is 12 amino acids long. Trimming cost V 3 bases and J 8 bases, with 10 bases left between them. CDR3 residues: CASSYDRRGYTF. CDR3 in DNA: TGTGCCAGCAGTTATGACAGAAGAGGCTACACCTTC.

J is TRBJ2-2 and V is TRBV6-5, with a weak D call TRBD1 (5 bases). Trimming removed 2 bases at V and 4 bases at J, with 8 bases between. Germline-derived CDR1 and CDR2 are MNHEY and SVGAGI. The CDR3 length is 14 residues. The CDR3 sequence is CASSYLQGTGELFF. For the CDR3, the DNA is TGTGCCAGCAGTTACCTGCAGGGCACCGGGGAGCTGTTTTTT.

The chain has TRBV28 and TRBJ2-7; 8 nucleotides agree with TRBD1. The germline V gene encodes CDR1 MDHEN and CDR2 SYDVKM. The CDR3 extends over 14 amino acids. The junction had 6 bases not matched to a gene; V was cut back by 7 bases and J by 1 base. The CDR3 spells CASIGTGHSYEQYF. DNA of the CDR3: TGTGCCAGCATCGGGACAGGTCATTCCTACGAGCAGTACTTC.

V is TRBV7-9 and J is TRBJ2-3; perhaps TRBD2 as D (5 bases). This CDR3 contains 15 residues. V was cut by 8 bases and J by 6 bases, with 21 bases left in between. In germline, CDR1 is SEHNR, CDR2 FQNEAQ (reference sequence). The CDR3 protein is CASVSSSGLTDTQYF. CDR3 nucleotide sequence: TGTGCCAGCGTCTCCAGCAGCGGACTCACGGATACGCAGTATTTT.

The V gene is TRBV29-1, the J gene TRBJ1-1, with D possibly being TRBD1 (5 bases). This CDR3 contains 12 residues. V lost 8 bases and J lost 4, with 14 bases in between. Germline V CDR1 and CDR2: SQVTM, ANQGSEA. CDR3 protein: CSLWERGTEAFF. In DNA, the CDR3 is TGCAGCCTCTGGGAAAGGGGCACTGAAGCTTTCTTT.

V gene TRBV11-1 combines with J gene TRBJ2-3; TRBD2 matches 10 bases. The trim removed 7 bases at V and 2 bases at J, leaving 6 bases unmatched. This CDR3 region has 15 residues. Germline V lookup: CDR1 SGHAT, CDR2 FQDESV (reference sequence). The CDR3 DNA sequence: TGTGCCAGCAACCCGACTAGCGGGTTCACAGATACGCAGTATTTT. It yields the protein CASNPTSGFTDTQYF.

This sequence joins TRBV11-2 and TRBJ1-3; the D gene is possibly TRBD1 (5 bases). The CDR3 loop spans 14 amino acids. The germline CDR1 and CDR2 sequences are SGHAT and FQNNGV. Trimming shortened V by 6 bases and J by 0 bases, and 9 bases separated the two germline ends. CDR3 nucleotides: TGTGCCAGCAGGGTAACAGGCTCTGGAAACACCATATATTTT. Translating it yields CASRVTGSGNTIYF.

The rearrangement joins TRBV27 to TRBJ2-2; D perhaps matches TRBD2 (5 bases). V was pared by 5 bases and J by 7 bases, with 17 bases between. Germline loops: CDR1 MNHEY, CDR2 SMNVEV (reference sequence). The CDR3 spans 15 residues. The CDR3 sequence is CASSKGRGLIGELFF. DNA of the CDR3: TGTGCCAGCAGTAAAGGTCGGGGTTTGATCGGGGAGCTGTTTTTT.

The chain recombines TRBV30 with TRBJ1-2, with a possible D match to TRBD1 (5 bases). The germline V gene encodes CDR1 GTSNPN and CDR2 SVGIG (reference sequence). The CDR3 has 12 amino acids. The ends were cut back, 4 bases at V and 4 bases at J, with 10 bases in the middle. As DNA, the CDR3 is TGTGCCTGGACAGGGCAGGTCTATGGCTACACCTTC. It encodes CAWTGQVYGYTF.

The chain uses TRBV7-3 and TRBJ2-3; 7 nucleotides align to TRBD2. The CDR3 sequence is 16 residues long. The junction had 8 bases not matched to a gene; V was cut back by 5 bases and J by 0 bases. Per the germline V gene, CDR1 is SGHTA and CDR2 is FQGTGA. CDR3 in amino acids: CASSPGGTGSTDTQYF. As DNA, the CDR3 is TGTGCCAGCAGCCCCGGGGGGACGGGGAGCACAGATACGCAGTATTTT.

The V call is TRBV18, the J call TRBJ1-1; D is unresolved. Germline V gene lookup returns CDR1 KGHSH and CDR2 LQKENI. The V gene lost 6 bases and the J gene lost 2 bases, with 10 bases spanning the gap. This CDR3 comprises 13 residues. CDR3 amino acids: CASSPGINTEAFF. CDR3 sequence (DNA): TGTGCCAGCTCGCCCGGGATCAACACTGAAGCTTTCTTT.

The DNA for the CDR3 is TGCGCCAGCAGCCAAGATATAGTAAGCGGCTCCTACAATGAGCAGTTCTTC. This sequence encodes CASSQDIVSGSYNEQFF. This chain connects TRBV4-3 to TRBJ2-1, with a weak D call TRBD2 (5 bases). The CDR3 is 17 amino acids. V gave up 0 bases and J gave up 0 bases, with 12 bases separating them. Germline CDR1 reads LGHNA; CDR2 reads YSLEER.

The chain has TRBV5-4 and TRBJ2-1; D may be TRBD2 (6 bases). Between the trimmed V and J ends, which lost 5 bases and 10 bases, there was a span of 22 bases. Germline V lookup: CDR1 SGHNT, CDR2 YYREEE (reference sequence). This CDR3 spans 15 amino acids. The CDR3 sequence is CASRGMRGRIEEQFF. The CDR3 DNA reads TGTGCCAGCAGGGGGATGCGGGGAAGAATCGAAGAGCAGTTCTTC.

This clone has a single count. The rearrangement joins TRBV6-7 to TRBJ1-4, with TRBD1 matching over 8 bases. TRBV6-7 falls under the ORF class, with uncertain function. J was trimmed by 0 bases and V by 6 bases; bases with no gene match: 12. The CDR3 spans 18 residues. The CDR3 here is CASSTQDRVLATNEKLFF. CDR3 DNA: TGTGCCAGCAGCACCCAGGACAGGGTCCTCGCAACTAATGAAAAACTGTTTTTT.

The CDR3 sequence: CVGGGNTEAFF. For the CDR3, the DNA is TGTGTCGGGGGGGGGAACACTGAAGCTTTCTTT. The J gene is TRBJ1-1, the V gene TRBV6-1; perhaps TRBD1 as D (5 bases). CDR3 length equals 11 residues. Germline-derived CDR1 and CDR2 are MNHNS and SASEGT.

The CDR3 DNA follows: TGTGCCAGCAGCTTAGTCGGCGGGGGGGCCAGGGATACGCAGTATTTT. This translates into CASSLVGGGARDTQYF. The V gene is TRBV7-2, the J gene TRBJ2-3; 9 bases fit TRBD2. J lost 6 bases, V lost 1 base, and 8 bases had no gene match. This CDR3 region has 16 residues. The germline gives CDR1 SGHTA, CDR2 FQGNSA.

The gene calls are TRBV9 and TRBJ2-7, with 8 bases lining up with TRBD2. CDR1 and CDR2 (germline): SGDLS, YYNGEE. CDR3 length: 16 residues. V was pared by 4 bases and J by 3 bases, with 12 bases of the junction left unmatched. The CDR3 spells CASSRGSGGPVYEQYF. The CDR3 DNA reads as TGTGCCAGCAGCAGGGGCAGCGGGGGACCCGTCTACGAGCAGTACTTC.

V is TRBV6-5 and J is TRBJ1-1; 9 bases fit TRBD1. V trimming: 0 bases; J trimming: 2 bases; junction bases outside the gene matches: 4. The germline gives CDR1 MNHEY, CDR2 SVGAGI. There are 16 residues in the CDR3. CDR3 bases: TGTGCCAGCAGTTACTCGCTACAGGGGGCCAACACTGAAGCTTTCTTT. Protein product: CASSYSLQGANTEAFF.

This clone was seen a handful of times. This chain joins TRBV6-1 and TRBJ2-5, with TRBD1 matching 7 bases. This CDR3 has 15 residues. The V gene's germline CDR1 is MNHNS and CDR2 SASEGT. J lost 5 bases, V lost 2 bases, and 8 bases had no gene match. CDR3 DNA sequence: TGTGCCAGCAGTGAAATAGGGGGCGAGGCGGAGACCCAGTACTTC. Amino acid sequence: CASSEIGGEAETQYF.

This clone was recorded only once. The DNA is left out, because the CDR3 cannot be placed on it with certainty; the CDR3 is given as TCRdb lists it. This chain's CDR3 is CASSVATGAPRIF. The chain combines TRBV9 with TRBJ2-1; whether TRBD1, the table's D call, matches the DNA was not checked. The length of the CDR3 is 13 amino acids, counting both ends. Germline V gene lookup returns CDR1 SGDLS and CDR2 YYNGEE.

This clone has just a few counts. V is TRBV7-3 and J is TRBJ1-4, with TRBD1 identical over 7 bases. Germline V CDR1 and CDR2: SGHTA, FQGTGA. After removal of 2 bases from V and 10 bases from J, the junction contained 4 bases not matched to a gene. The CDR3 runs to 13 residues. CDR3 DNA sequence: TGTGCCAGCAGCTTACGACAGGGAGGAAAACTGTTTTTT. It translates to CASSLRQGGKLFF.

The chain couples TRBV27 to TRBJ2-6; D is uncertain. Trimming cost V 6 bases and J 0 bases, with 9 bases left between them. This CDR3 is built from 15 residues. Looked up from germline, CDR1 is MNHEY and CDR2 is SMNVEV (reference sequence). The CDR3 nucleotides read TGTGCCAGCAGGTCTATTAGCTCTGGGGCCAACGTCCTGACTTTC. Translation: CASRSISSGANVLTF.

This clone was detected many times. The chain combines TRBV11-2 with TRBJ2-2; the match to TRBD2 covers 11 bases. CDR3 length: 15 residues. Unmatched junction bases numbered 2, after V lost 3 bases and J lost 5 bases. CDR1 and CDR2 (germline): SGHAT, FQNNGV. The CDR3 spells CASSFLAGGTGELFF. For the CDR3, the DNA is TGTGCCAGCAGCTTTCTAGCGGGGGGAACCGGGGAGCTGTTTTTT.

The V gene is TRBV7-2, the J gene TRBJ1-2, with TRBD1 as a possible D gene (5 bases). Trimming took 3 bases from V and 4 from J, leaving 9 bases between them. The CDR3 sequence is 13 residues long. Germline V gene lookup returns CDR1 SGHTA and CDR2 FQGNSA. The CDR3 DNA reads as TGTGCCAGCAGCTTCCAGGGAAGCTATGGCTACACCTTC. Its translation: CASSFQGSYGYTF.

The chain uses TRBV5-1 and TRBJ1-4; a possible D gene is TRBD1 (6 bases). Germline CDR1 is SGHRS and CDR2 is YFSETQ. Trimming took off 0 bases at V and 0 bases at J, with 9 bases between the two ends. This CDR3 has 16 amino acids. CDR3 coding DNA: TGCGCCAGCAGCTTGGCGGGACACGCAACTAATGAAAAACTGTTTTTT. Translating gives CASSLAGHATNEKLFF.

The chain employs TRBV25-1 and TRBJ1-1; D gene uncertain. Germline-derived CDR1 and CDR2 are MGHDK and SYGVNS. The CDR3 length is 11 residues. The V end was cut by 10 bases, the J end by 0 bases, with 6 bases between. The CDR3: CATVMNTEAFF. CDR3 nucleotides: TGTGCCACCGTTATGAACACTGAAGCTTTCTTT. The whole variable domain, filled in from reference TRBV25-1 and TRBJ1-1, reads EADIYQTPRYLVIGTGKKITLECSQTMGHDKMYWYQQDPGMELHLIHYSYGVNSTEKGDLSSESTVSRIRTEHFPLTLESARPSHTSQYLCATVMNTEAFFGQGTRLTVV.